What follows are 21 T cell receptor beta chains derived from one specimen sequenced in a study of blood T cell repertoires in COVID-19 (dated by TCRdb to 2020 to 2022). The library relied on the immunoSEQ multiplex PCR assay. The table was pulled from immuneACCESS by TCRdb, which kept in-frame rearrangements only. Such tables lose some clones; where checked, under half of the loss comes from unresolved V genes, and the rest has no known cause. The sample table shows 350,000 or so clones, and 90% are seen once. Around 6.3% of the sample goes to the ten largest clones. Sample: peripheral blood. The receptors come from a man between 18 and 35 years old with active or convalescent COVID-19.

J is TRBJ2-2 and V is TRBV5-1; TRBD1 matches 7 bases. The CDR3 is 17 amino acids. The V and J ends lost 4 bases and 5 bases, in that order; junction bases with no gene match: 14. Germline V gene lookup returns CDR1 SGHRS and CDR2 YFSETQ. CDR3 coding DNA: TGCGCCAGCAGCCCGTGGATACGGGACAGAGAGACCGGGGAGCTGTTTTTT. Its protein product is CASSPWIRDRETGELFF.

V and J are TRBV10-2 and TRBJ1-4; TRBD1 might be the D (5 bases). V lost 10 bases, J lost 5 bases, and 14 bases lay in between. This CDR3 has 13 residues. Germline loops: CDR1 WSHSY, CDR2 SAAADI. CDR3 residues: CATQGWGNEKLFF. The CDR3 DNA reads TGCGCCACCCAGGGTTGGGGAAATGAAAAACTGTTTTTT.

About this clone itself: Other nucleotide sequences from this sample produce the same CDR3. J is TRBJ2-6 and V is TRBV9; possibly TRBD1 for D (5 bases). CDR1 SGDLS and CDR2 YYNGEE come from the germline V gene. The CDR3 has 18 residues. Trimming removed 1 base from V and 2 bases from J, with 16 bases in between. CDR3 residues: CASSVNSPQGAGANVLTF. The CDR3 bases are TGTGCCAGCAGCGTAAACAGTCCCCAGGGCGCTGGGGCCAACGTCCTGACTTTC.

This CDR3 is CATSRTRDRDYNSPLHF. CDR3 bases: TGTGCCACCAGCAGAACCCGGGACAGGGACTATAATTCACCCCTCCACTTT. The chain carries TRBV15 and TRBJ1-6; 9 nucleotides align to TRBD1. Per germline, CDR1 LNHNV and CDR2 YYDKDF (reference sequence). The trim removed 2 bases at V and 3 bases at J, leaving 5 bases unmatched. The length of the CDR3 is 17 residues.

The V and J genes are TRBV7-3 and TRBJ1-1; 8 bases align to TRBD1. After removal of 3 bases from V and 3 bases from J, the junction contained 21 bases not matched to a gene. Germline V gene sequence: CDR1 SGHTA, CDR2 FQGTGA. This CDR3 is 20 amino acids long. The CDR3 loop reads CASSFRGHPGGAGVDTEAFF. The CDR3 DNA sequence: TGTGCCAGCAGCTTCCGGGGCCATCCAGGGGGCGCGGGTGTTGACACTGAAGCTTTCTTT.

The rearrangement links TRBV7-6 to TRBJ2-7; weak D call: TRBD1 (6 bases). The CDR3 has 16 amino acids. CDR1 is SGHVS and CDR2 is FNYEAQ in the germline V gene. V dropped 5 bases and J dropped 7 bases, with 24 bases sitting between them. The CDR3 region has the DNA TGTGCCAGCAGCCAAGCAATCGGACAGACCCTCGAGGAGCAGTACTTC. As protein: CASSQAIGQTLEEQYF. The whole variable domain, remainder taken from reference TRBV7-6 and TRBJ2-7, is GAGVSQSPRYKVTKRGQDVALRCDPISGHVSLYWYRQALGQGPEFLTYFNYEAQQDKSGLPNDRFSAERPEGSISTLTIQRTEQRDSAMYRCASSQAIGQTLEEQYFGPGTRLTVT.

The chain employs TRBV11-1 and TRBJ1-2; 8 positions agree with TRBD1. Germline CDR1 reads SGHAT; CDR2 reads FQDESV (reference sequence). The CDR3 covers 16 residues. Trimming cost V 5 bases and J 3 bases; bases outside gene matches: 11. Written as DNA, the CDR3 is TGTGCCAGCAGCCCACGGGCAGGGGGCGCAGACTATGGCTACACCTTC. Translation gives CASSPRAGGADYGYTF.

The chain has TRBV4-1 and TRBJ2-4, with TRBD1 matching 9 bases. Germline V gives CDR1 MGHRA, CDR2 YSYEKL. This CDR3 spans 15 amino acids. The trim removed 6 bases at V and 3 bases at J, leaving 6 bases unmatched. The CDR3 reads CASRRDRESKNIQYF. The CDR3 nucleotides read TGCGCCAGCAGACGGGACAGGGAGAGCAAAAACATTCAGTACTTC.

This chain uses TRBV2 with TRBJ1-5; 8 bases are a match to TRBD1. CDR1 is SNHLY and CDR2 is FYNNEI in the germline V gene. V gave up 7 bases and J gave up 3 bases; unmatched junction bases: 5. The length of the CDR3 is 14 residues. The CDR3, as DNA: TGTGCCAGCACAGGGGGCTCGCTCAATCAGCCCCAGCATTTT. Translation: CASTGGSLNQPQHF.

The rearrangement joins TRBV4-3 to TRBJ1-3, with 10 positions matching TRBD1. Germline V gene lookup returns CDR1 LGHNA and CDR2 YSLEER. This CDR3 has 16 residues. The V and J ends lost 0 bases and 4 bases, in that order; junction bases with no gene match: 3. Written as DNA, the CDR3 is TGCGCCAGCAGCCAAGATACGGGACAGGGGGGAAACACCATATATTTT. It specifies CASSQDTGQGGNTIYF.

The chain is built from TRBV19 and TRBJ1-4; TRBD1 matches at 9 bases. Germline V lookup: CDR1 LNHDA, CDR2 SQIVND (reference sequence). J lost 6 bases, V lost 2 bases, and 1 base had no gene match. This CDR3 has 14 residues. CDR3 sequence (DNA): TGTGCCAGTAGTATAAGGACAGGGGATGAAAAACTGTTTTTT. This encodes CASSIRTGDEKLFF.

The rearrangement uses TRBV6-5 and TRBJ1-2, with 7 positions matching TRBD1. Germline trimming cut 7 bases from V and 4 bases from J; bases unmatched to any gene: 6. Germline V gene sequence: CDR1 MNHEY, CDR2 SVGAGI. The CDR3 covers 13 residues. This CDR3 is CASTDRAIYGYTF. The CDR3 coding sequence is TGTGCCAGCACCGACAGGGCCATCTATGGCTACACCTTC.

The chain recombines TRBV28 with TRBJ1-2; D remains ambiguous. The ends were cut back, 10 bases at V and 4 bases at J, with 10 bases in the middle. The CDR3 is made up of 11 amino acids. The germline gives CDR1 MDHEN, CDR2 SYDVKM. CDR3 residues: CATSRAYGYTF. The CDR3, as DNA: TGTGCCACATCGAGGGCCTATGGCTACACCTTC.

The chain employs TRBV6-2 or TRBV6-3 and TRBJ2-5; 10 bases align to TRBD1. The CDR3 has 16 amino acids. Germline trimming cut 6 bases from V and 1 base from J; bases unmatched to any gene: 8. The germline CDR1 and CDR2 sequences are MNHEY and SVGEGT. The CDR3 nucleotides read TGTGCCAGCAGCCCTCGGGACAGGGGCTTCCAAGAGACCCAGTACTTC. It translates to CASSPRDRGFQETQYF.

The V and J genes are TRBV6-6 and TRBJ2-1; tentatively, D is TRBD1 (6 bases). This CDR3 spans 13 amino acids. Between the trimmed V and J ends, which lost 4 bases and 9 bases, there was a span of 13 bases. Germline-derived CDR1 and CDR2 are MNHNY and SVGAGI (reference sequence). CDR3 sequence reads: CASSLPGGGEQFF. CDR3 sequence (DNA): TGTGCCAGCAGTTTACCTGGGGGCGGTGAGCAGTTCTTC.

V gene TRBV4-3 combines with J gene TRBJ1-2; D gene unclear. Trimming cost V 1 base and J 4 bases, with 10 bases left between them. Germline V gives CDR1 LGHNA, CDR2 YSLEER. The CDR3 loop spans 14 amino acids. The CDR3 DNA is TGCGCCAGCAGCCAAGTAGGGAGCGTCTATGGCTACACCTTC. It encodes CASSQVGSVYGYTF.

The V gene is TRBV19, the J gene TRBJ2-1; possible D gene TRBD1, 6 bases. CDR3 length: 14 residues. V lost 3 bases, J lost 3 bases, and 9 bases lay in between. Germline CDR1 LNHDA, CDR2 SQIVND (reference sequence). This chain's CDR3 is CASSILQGYNEQFF. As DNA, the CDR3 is TGTGCCAGTAGTATTCTACAGGGCTACAATGAGCAGTTCTTC.

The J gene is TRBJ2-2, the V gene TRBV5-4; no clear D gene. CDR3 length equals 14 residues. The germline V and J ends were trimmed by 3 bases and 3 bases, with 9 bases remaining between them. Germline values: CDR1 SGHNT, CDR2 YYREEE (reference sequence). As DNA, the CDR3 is TGTGCCAGCAGCTGGTGGCAGGACACCGGGGAGCTGTTTTTT. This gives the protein CASSWWQDTGELFF.

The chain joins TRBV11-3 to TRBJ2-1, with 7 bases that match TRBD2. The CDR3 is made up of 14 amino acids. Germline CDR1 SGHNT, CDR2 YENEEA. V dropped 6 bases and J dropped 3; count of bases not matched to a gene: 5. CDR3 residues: CASSSSGDYNEQFF. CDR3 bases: TGTGCCAGCAGTTCGAGCGGGGACTACAATGAGCAGTTCTTC.

This CDR3 is CASSSTGSYNEQFF. DNA of the CDR3: TGCGCCAGCAGCTCGACAGGGTCCTACAATGAGCAGTTCTTC. V gene TRBV5-1 combines with J gene TRBJ2-1; TRBD1 aligns across 7 bases. CDR3 length: 14 amino acids. The V gene's germline CDR1 is SGHRS and CDR2 YFSETQ. The ends lost 3 bases at V and 1 base at J; junction bases unmatched: 1.

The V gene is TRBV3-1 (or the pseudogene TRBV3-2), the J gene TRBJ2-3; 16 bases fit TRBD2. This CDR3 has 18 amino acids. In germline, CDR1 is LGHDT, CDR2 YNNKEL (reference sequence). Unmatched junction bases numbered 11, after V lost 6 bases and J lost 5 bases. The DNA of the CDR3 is TGTGCCAGCAGAACTTCCGGGACTAGCGGGGGGGCCTTAGATACGCAGTATTTT. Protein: CASRTSGTSGGALDTQYF.